The TCR beta chain described here comes from a study of beta chain features in type 1 diabetes. Study-level points and caveats: Patients with Type 1 diabetes showed moderately but significantly shorter TCRB CDR3s in all four CD4+ subsets. Over-representation of high TCR-expressing cells was a possible consequence of cDNA sequencing.

V lost 0 bases, J lost 16 bases, and 6 bases stayed unmatched. Germline V CDR1 and CDR2: LGHNA, YSLEER. The CDR3 is 13 residues long. The study reverse transcribed the entire isolated RNA, so it sequenced expressed TCRB transcripts. Data came from immunoSEQ multiplex PCR; TCRdb stores just in-frame clones and leaves some out. The sample lists roughly 180,000 clones, roughly 7.1% seen once, with approximately 1% in the top ten. Comments on this clone: Its antigen is not identified.

Purity above 98% was achieved in all sorted populations. V and J are TRBV4-3 and TRBJ1-4, with 9 positions matching TRBD1. The receptor comes from a woman aged 35 to 49 with type 1 diabetes. The sample was central memory CD4+ T cells from blood. The CDR3 region has the DNA TGCGCCAGCAGCCAAGAGGAGGGGGACAGGGCGTTTTTT. Translating it yields CASSQEEGDRAFF.